A selection of T cell receptor beta chains follows, all from one sample in a study of patients and donors after allogeneic stem cell transplantation. Each CDR3 protein gets one entry after TCRdb re-called the RT-PCR reads with MiXCR. Of about 150,000 distinct CDR3 sequences in the sample, approximately 35% were seen once. The sequenced material came from blood, either unsorted or a sorted T cell fraction (not recorded which). The origin of the receptors is a human donor who was either an allogeneic HSCT recipient or a stem cell or donor lymphocyte infusion donor (not recorded which). It is not recorded whose cells these are; they may come from a transplant donor. CDR3s include the opening cysteine and the closing phenylalanine or tryptophan. A D gene is named only where the DNA matches it firmly. Clone sizes are given selectively: once, few, many, or a class where the clone is expanded.

v_call	clone_size	d_call	j_call	cdr3_aa
TRBV6-1	few	TRBD1	TRBJ1-2	CASSPGQGKDYGYTF
TRBV28	.	TRBD2	TRBJ2-1	CASSSVGLAGNNEQFF
TRBV6-1	.	.	TRBJ2-7	CASSDSGHEQYF
TRBV20-1	few	TRBD1	TRBJ1-2	CSASPGTDYGYTF
TRBV12-3/TRBV12-4	few	TRBD1	TRBJ1-5	CASSSRDRAQPQHF
TRBV5-1	.	.	TRBJ1-1	CASSIEGFGSEAFF
TRBV20-1	many	.	TRBJ1-6	CSALGRGWSPLHF
TRBV7-2	many	.	TRBJ1-6	CASSLNPDFNSPLHF
TRBV25-1	few	.	TRBJ1-6	CASSELGVSPLHF
TRBV4-3	.	.	TRBJ1-2	CASSKGFFEAGRGYTF
TRBV20-1	.	TRBD1	TRBJ2-1	CSAGDRAYNEQFF
TRBV12-5	few	.	TRBJ1-1	CASGLWPHPEAFF
TRBV28	.	.	TRBJ2-2	CASSFGSGELFF
TRBV28	.	TRBD1	TRBJ2-3	CASSLTRGRGTDTQYF
TRBV21-1	.	.	TRBJ2-1	CASRVLANEQFF
TRBV7-2	few	.	TRBJ2-3	CASSLRGGRADTQYF
TRBV10-3	once	.	TRBJ2-3	CATQLRGADTQYF
TRBV7-8	few	.	TRBJ1-5	CASRVPDYSNQPQHF
TRBV12-3/TRBV12-4	few	.	TRBJ1-2	CASGYRVGNYGYTF
TRBV27	.	TRBD2	TRBJ2-1	CASTWEGSYNEQFF
TRBV3-1	.	.	TRBJ1-2	CASSQDPTEDGYTF
TRBV6-2/TRBV6-3	few	.	TRBJ2-7	CASSSQGRPTYEQYF
TRBV20-1	few	TRBD1	TRBJ1-1	CSAPHRGGTEAFF
TRBV4-3	few	.	TRBJ2-7	CASSQTVPYEQYF
TRBV28	.	.	TRBJ1-5	CASSSPHQPQHF
TRBV5-4	.	TRBD1	TRBJ2-5	CASSRRQGEEETQYF
TRBV12-3/TRBV12-4	.	TRBD2	TRBJ2-1	CASSPWTSGDGSYNEQFF
TRBV3-1	few	TRBD1	TRBJ1-1	CASSQVPTGEGEAFF
TRBV10-3	few	.	TRBJ1-5	CATAFGDQPQHF
TRBV11-2	.	.	TRBJ1-2	CASSLQEGGYYGYTF
TRBV5-5	few	.	TRBJ1-4	CASSLDRAEEKLFF
TRBV6-6	few	.	TRBJ1-5	CASSFPVGDQPQHF
TRBV15	.	TRBD2	TRBJ2-3	CATSRGTGGPTDTQYF
TRBV20-1	.	TRBD2	TRBJ2-5	CSASLLAGQETQYF
TRBV5-1	.	TRBD2	TRBJ2-1	CASSLETSGGSYNEQFF
TRBV12-3/TRBV12-4	.	.	TRBJ2-2	CASCTGLNTGELFF
TRBV7-9	.	TRBD1	TRBJ1-4	CASQGQGAGKLFF
TRBV12-3/TRBV12-4	.	TRBD2	TRBJ2-7	CASSILAGKYEQYF
TRBV3-1	.	.	TRBJ1-2	CASSQDRLKGYTF
TRBV28	few	TRBD1	TRBJ1-2	CASSLSPTGGVGGYTF
TRBV6-5	.	TRBD2	TRBJ2-2	CASYQGTSGSGELFF
TRBV5-5	many	.	TRBJ1-6	CASTVTGTLLNSPLHF
TRBV5-6	.	TRBD2	TRBJ2-6	CASSPGLAGANVLTF
TRBV6-4	few	.	TRBJ1-1	CASSQQGWGTEAFF
TRBV6-5	.	TRBD1	TRBJ1-2	CASIPLRDRAYGYTF
TRBV5-1	.	.	TRBJ1-1	CASSPGAMNTEAFF
TRBV28	.	.	TRBJ2-2	CASSGTNTGELFF